Here is one T cell receptor beta chain with its context. No antigen is known for it. Between the trimmed V and J ends, which lost 3 bases and 6 bases, there was a span of 14 bases. The CDR3 consists of 15 residues. Germline V CDR1 and CDR2: LNHDA, SQIVND (reference sequence). Clones were read by immunoSEQ multiplex PCR, and TCRdb kept only the in-frame ones, dropping some. The sample includes 82,000 or so clones, 85% to 90% of them seen just once. These data come from a study of OX40 agonist ivuxolimab in advanced cancers. Study information: Prior therapy, whether anti-PD-1, anti-PD-L1 or anti-CTLA-4, was allowed, and 30% to 40% had some. Study-level results: Those patients achieving a partial response at 0.1-3.0 mg/kg showed among the lowest clonal expansion. The CD4+ and CD8+ T cells in the blood had expanded clonally by week 6 at 0.1 to 3.0 mg/kg.

The TCR was taken from an adult with an advanced solid tumor such as melanoma, head and neck, liver or kidney cancer. The input for sequencing was CD4+ or CD8+ T cells sorted from blood, taken in a trial of the OX40 agonist ivuxolimab. The chain combines TRBV19 with TRBJ2-2; weak D call: TRBD1 (6 bases). CDR3 loop: CASSIRQGKSGELFF. In DNA, the CDR3 is TGTGCCAGTAGTATCCGTCAGGGGAAATCCGGGGAGCTGTTTTTT.